What follows are 3 T cell receptor beta chains derived from one specimen sequenced in a study of blood T cell repertoires in COVID-19. Clones were sequenced by immunoSEQ multiplex PCR, and TCRdb holds only the in-frame ones, with some missing. Of 200,000 to 250,000 clones in the sample, about 85% are singletons; the top ten hold 10% to 12%. Sample: PBMCs or T cells enriched from blood (not recorded which). The receptors stem from a man under 40 who had recovered from COVID-19.

The chain links TRBV7-9 to TRBJ2-1, with 9 bases aligning to TRBD2. Trimming at V came to 2 bases and at J to 4 bases, leaving 3 bases not matched to a gene. The CDR3 has 15 residues. Germline CDR1 and CDR2: SEHNR and FQNEAQ (reference sequence). This chain's CDR3 is CASSLQAGGYNEQFF. The CDR3 coding sequence is TGTGCCAGCAGCTTACAAGCGGGAGGATACAATGAGCAGTTCTTC. Using reference TRBV7-9 and TRBJ2-1 for the parts outside the CDR3, the full variable domain is DTGVSQNPRHKITKRGQNVTFRCDPISEHNRLYWYRQTLGQGPEFLTYFQNEAQLEKSRLLSDRFSAERPKGSFSTLEIQRTEQGDSAMYLCASSLQAGGYNEQFFGPGTRLTVL.

This rearrangement joins TRBV15 to TRBJ2-7; 8 nucleotides line up with TRBD1. V was clipped by 2 bases and J by 6 bases; unmatched bases: 9. The CDR3 extends over 15 amino acids. Looked up from germline, CDR1 is LNHNV and CDR2 is YYDKDF (reference sequence). The CDR3: CATSRPDRGGGEQYF. CDR3 nucleotide sequence: TGTGCCACCAGCAGACCCGACAGGGGCGGAGGCGAGCAGTACTTC.

This chain joins TRBV18 and TRBJ2-1, with 8 bases lining up with TRBD2. This CDR3 has 17 amino acids. V gave up 2 bases and J gave up 2 bases; unmatched junction bases: 8. CDR1 and CDR2 from the germline V gene are KGHSH and LQKENI. Here the CDR3 reads CASSPNHGSGAYNEQFF. The DNA of the CDR3 is TGTGCCAGCTCACCAAATCATGGTAGCGGGGCCTACAATGAGCAGTTCTTC.